Listed here is a single T cell receptor (beta chain). The antigen is unknown. This sample was taken from a study of shared clonotypes between healthy human individuals. The study, taken as a whole, reports: Shared clonotypes across all four donors exceeded non-shared ones in generation probability.

Profiling relied on immunoSEQ multiplex PCR, and the TCRdb table lists in-frame clones only, not all of them. The sample lists about 1.5 million clones, 96% occurring once. CD4+ cell separation produced CD45RA+ naive and CD45RA-negative memory subsets. The CDR3 runs 15 residues. Germline CDR1 is MNHEY and CDR2 is SVGAGI. V lost 4 bases, J lost 1 base, and 3 bases stayed unmatched. This chain connects TRBV6-5 to TRBJ2-3; 9 bases fit TRBD2. The source material was naive CD4+ T cells sorted from blood. Documented subset: CD45RA+ positively selected. The sequence derives from a man aged 25-45 years in good health. This chain's CDR3 is CASSSLAGRTDTQYF. CDR3 coding DNA: TGTGCCAGCAGTTCGCTAGCGGGACGCACAGATACGCAGTATTTT.